A selection of T cell receptor beta chains follows, all from one sample in a study of identifying expanded T cells in peripheral blood. Sequenced by immunoSEQ multiplex PCR; TCRdb stores in-frame clones only, minus some. In the table there are about 85,000 clones, 88% of which are singletons. The sample comprised blood. All receptors come from a person aged 18-70 years in good health. CDR3s include the opening cysteine and the closing phenylalanine or tryptophan. The order of the fields is V gene, D gene, J gene, clone size, CDR3 DNA, CDR3 protein. The D gene is left open where the match is weak. Expanded clones get a size class; other rows say once, few or many, or leave the size out.

TRBV2	TRBD1	TRBJ2-1	.	TGTGCCAGCAGTGTACCTAGTGGGGTCTCAGGGGGCGGCTCCTACAATGAGCAGTTCTTC	CASSVPSGVSGGGSYNEQFF
TRBV9	.	TRBJ2-1	once	TGTGCCAGCAGCCCCTGGGGCGGACATTATGGGGCGGGCGGTGAGCAGTTCTTC	CASSPWGGHYGAGGEQFF
TRBV4-3	TRBD1	TRBJ1-4	.	TGCGCCAGCAGCCAGGATCGATTATATAGGGGAGGGACAGGGGATGAAAAACTGTTTTTT	CASSQDRLYRGGTGDEKLFF
TRBV5-1	.	TRBJ1-1	.	TGCGCCAGCAGCCCCCGGGAGGGGGGTAACACTGAAGCTTTCTTT	CASSPREGGNTEAFF
TRBV6-5	.	TRBJ2-7	.	TGTGCCAGCAGTGCCACCTCCTACGAGCAGTACTTC	CASSATSYEQYF
TRBV25-1	.	TRBJ1-2	.	TGTGCCAGCAGTGAATGGAGGATTGGTAACTATGGCTACACCTTC	CASSEWRIGNYGYTF
TRBV29-1	.	TRBJ1-1	.	TGCAGCGCGACAGAGAACACTGAAGCTTTCTTT	CSATENTEAFF
TRBV5-1	.	TRBJ1-6	.	TGCGCCACTTCCCCGGGACTGAATAATTCACCCCTCCACTTT	CATSPGLNNSPLHF
TRBV5-4	.	TRBJ1-6	.	TGTGCCAGCAGCTCCGGACAGATTTATAATTCACCCCTCCACTTT	CASSSGQIYNSPLHF
TRBV27	TRBD1	TRBJ2-5	.	TGTGCCAGCAGTGGACAGGGGAGTGAGACCCAGTACTTC	CASSGQGSETQYF
TRBV6-5	.	TRBJ2-7	.	TGTGCCAGCAGTTACTCCGGCAGAGCCTACGAGCAGTACTTC	CASSYSGRAYEQYF
TRBV7-9	.	TRBJ2-7	few	TGTGCCAGCAGCTTAGAAGGGGGTGCCCGTTACGAGCAGTACTTC	CASSLEGGARYEQYF
TRBV2	.	TRBJ1-5	.	TGTGCCAGCAGTGCTGAATCTCGTCAGCCCCAGCATTTT	CASSAESRQPQHF
TRBV7-6	.	TRBJ2-5	.	TGTGCCAGCAGCTTAGGGCCACAAGAGACCCAGTACTTC	CASSLGPQETQYF
TRBV15	.	TRBJ1-3	.	TGTGCCACCAGCAGAGATCGCCAGGGAGGTAACACCATATATTTT	CATSRDRQGGNTIYF
TRBV28	TRBD1	TRBJ2-7	.	TGTGCCAGCAGCCAGGGGGCCTGGGAGCAGTACTTC	CASSQGAWEQYF
TRBV18	.	TRBJ1-2	.	TGTGCCAGCTCCCTTAGCCGGGGAGACAATTCCTACACCTTC	CASSLSRGDNSYTF
TRBV6-6	.	TRBJ1-2	.	TGTGCCAGCAGTTACAGGGGGGATGGCTACACCTTC	CASSYRGDGYTF
TRBV5-4	.	TRBJ1-4	.	TGTGCCAGCAGCCGCGCAACTAATGAAAAACTGTTTTTT	CASSRATNEKLFF
TRBV14	.	TRBJ1-1	.	TGTGCCAGCAGCCCTACTAGGGGGGGATTGAACACTGAAGCTTTCTTT	CASSPTRGGLNTEAFF
TRBV11-3	TRBD2	TRBJ2-2	.	TGTGCCAGCAGCCAAGCACGGGGGGACGCGGAGCTGTTTTTT	CASSQARGDAELFF
TRBV9	TRBD1	TRBJ1-5	.	TGTGCCAGCACCCAAGACAGGGGAAGCAATCAGCCCCAGCATTTT	CASTQDRGSNQPQHF
TRBV14	.	TRBJ1-3	.	TGTGCCAGCAGCCAAGACAGCTCTGGAAACACCATATATTTT	CASSQDSSGNTIYF
TRBV2	.	TRBJ1-6	.	TGTGCCAGCAGTACAGGGCCCCCTACTCTCAAGCCCCTCCACTTT	CASSTGPPTLKPLHF
TRBV5-4	.	TRBJ1-2	.	TGTGCCAGCAACTTGGTCCATGGCTACACCTTC	CASNLVHGYTF
TRBV7-9	.	TRBJ1-1	.	TGTGCCAGCAGCCCCCGGGCCGGGGGGAACACTGAAGCTTTCTTT	CASSPRAGGNTEAFF
TRBV4-2	.	TRBJ1-1	.	TGTGCCAGCAGCCAAGTAAACAGCGAGAACACTGAAGCTTTCTTT	CASSQVNSENTEAFF
TRBV7-9	.	TRBJ1-2	.	TGTGCCAGCAGCTTAGGTTTGGGAGATGGCTACACCTTC	CASSLGLGDGYTF
TRBV27	.	TRBJ2-5	.	TGTGCCAGCAGTTCCTTTAGGGGGGCCCGTTACCAAGAGACCCAGTACTTC	CASSSFRGARYQETQYF
TRBV12-2	.	TRBJ2-3	.	TGTGCAAGTCGCTTAGGGGGCACAGATACGCAGTATTTT	CASRLGGTDTQYF
TRBV23-1	TRBD1	TRBJ2-3	.	TGCGCCAGCAGTTTTCAGGTCGGGACAGGCCCTAGCACAGATACGCAGTATTTT	CASSFQVGTGPSTDTQYF
TRBV7-2	.	TRBJ1-1	.	TGTGCCAGCAGCCCGTCCACGGTGGGCACTGAAGCTTTCTTT	CASSPSTVGTEAFF
TRBV28	TRBD2	TRBJ2-1	.	TGTGCCAGCGTAGCGGGGAGCTCCTACAATGAGCAGTTCTTC	CASVAGSSYNEQFF
TRBV29-1	TRBD2	TRBJ2-5	once	TGCAGCGGGCAGACTAGCGGGGGCCGGGGAGAGACCCAGTACTTC	CSGQTSGGRGETQYF
TRBV5-6	.	TRBJ2-7	.	TGTGCCAGCAGCTTTGGGGGGGCTGGCGGATACTACGAGCAGTACTTC	CASSFGGAGGYYEQYF
TRBV4-3	.	TRBJ1-2	.	TGCGCCAGCAGCCAACTCGGGCTAAACTATGGCTACACCTTC	CASSQLGLNYGYTF
TRBV19	TRBD1	TRBJ2-1	.	TGTGCCAGTAGTGACAGGGGCCAGGCCTACAATGAGCAGTTCTTC	CASSDRGQAYNEQFF
TRBV5-1	.	TRBJ2-1	.	TGCGCCAGCAGCTCGCCCCCTGAGCAGTTCTTC	CASSSPPEQFF
TRBV28	.	TRBJ1-2	.	TGTGCCAGCAGTTTAGGAGGGTCCGGCTACACCTTC	CASSLGGSGYTF
TRBV18	.	TRBJ1-2	.	TGTGCCAGCTCACCACAGGGGTTTGATGGCTACACCTTC	CASSPQGFDGYTF
TRBV29-1	.	TRBJ1-2	.	TGCAGCGTTGAAGGCCTAACAGGGAAGGATGGCTACACCTTC	CSVEGLTGKDGYTF
TRBV5-1	TRBD1	TRBJ1-3	.	TGCGCCAGCAGCCTGGACAGGGGAGCTGGAAACACCATATATTTT	CASSLDRGAGNTIYF
TRBV28	TRBD2	TRBJ2-1	.	TGTGCCAGCATCACCGGGACTAGCGGATACAATGAGCAGTTCTTC	CASITGTSGYNEQFF
TRBV10-3	.	TRBJ1-1	.	TGTGCCATCAGTGACCAGGGATGGACTGAAGCTTTCTTT	CAISDQGWTEAFF
TRBV28	.	TRBJ1-5	.	TGTGCCAGCAGTTTGGCGGGGGAGGCCGGGCCCCAGCATTTT	CASSLAGEAGPQHF
TRBV16	.	TRBJ2-7	.	TGTGCCAGCAGCCAATCGTACAGGGCCTCCTACGAGCAGTACTTC	CASSQSYRASYEQYF
TRBV25-1	.	TRBJ1-1	.	TGTGCCAGCGGACCCCGAGGGGGGACCACTGAAGCTTTCTTT	CASGPRGGTTEAFF
TRBV2	.	TRBJ2-7	.	TGTGCCAGCAGTGCCTACGAGCAGTACTTC	CASSAYEQYF
TRBV11-2	.	TRBJ1-3	many	TGTGCCAGCAGCCCGGGGACGGCTGGAAACACCATATATTTT	CASSPGTAGNTIYF
TRBV9	TRBD1	TRBJ2-2	.	TGTGCCAGCAGCCCCCTACAGGGGGCGAATACCGGGGAGCTGTTTTTT	CASSPLQGANTGELFF
TRBV5-1	TRBD1	TRBJ1-2	.	TGCGCCAGCAGTTCAACACCGGGACAGGGGGCTGGCTATGGCTACACCTTC	CASSSTPGQGAGYGYTF
TRBV7-9	TRBD1	TRBJ1-1	once	TGTGCCAGCAGCTTTTCCGGGGGACAGGGGGTATTCACTGAAGCTTTCTTT	CASSFSGGQGVFTEAFF
TRBV29-1	.	TRBJ1-1	.	TGCAGCGCCGACAGCATGAACACTGAAGCTTTCTTT	CSADSMNTEAFF
TRBV5-6	.	TRBJ1-5	.	TGTGCCAGCAGCTTGAGTCGGCGCTGGCAGCTGAATAGCAATCAGCCCCAGCATTTT	CASSLSRRWQLNSNQPQHF
TRBV10-2	TRBD2	TRBJ2-7	once	TGCGCCAGTTCTGCGGGGGATGCACGCGAGCAGTACTTC	CASSAGDAREQYF
TRBV5-1	.	TRBJ2-3	.	TGCGCCAGCACCCTCAGGGTCACAGATACGCAGTATTTT	CASTLRVTDTQYF
TRBV2	.	TRBJ2-7	.	TGTGCCAGCAGGGCCTCCTACGAGCAGTACTTC	CASRASYEQYF
TRBV3-2	.	TRBJ1-2	.	TGTGCCAGCAGCCGGGGAGACTTC	CASSRGDF